This record looks at one TCR beta chain sequence and its context. What it binds is unknown. The data were taken from a study of metastatic and nonmetastatic thyroid tumors. Study-level information: The authors compared repertoires across blood and tumor or nodule tissue from malignant and benign thyroid patients.

All patients were untreated before thyroid surgery. How the authors handled the data: What underpinned the distant-metastasis classifier for papillary thyroid cancer was the set of CDR3 differences across clinicopathological groups. Using MiXCR, TCRdb re-called clones from the PCR reads. The V and J calls follow TCRdb's processing rather than the paper's. The table shows a few thousand clones, with 35% to 40% occurring only once. The CDR3 extends over 14 amino acids. The V and J ends lost 5 bases and 4 bases respectively, with 14 bases between them. The V gene's germline CDR1 is MNHEY and CDR2 SMNVEV (reference sequence). Findings and caveats of the study: Significantly greater TCR beta diversity was reportedly found in malignant thyroid tumors than in benign nodules (in blood and tumor).

The TCR sequence derives from a female donor with papillary thyroid cancer or a benign thyroid nodule (not recorded which). Some clones in this sample may be carry-over from other donors' samples. The chain joins TRBV27 to TRBJ2-5, with a tentative D call TRBD2 (6 bases). Specimen: adjacent normal tissue. The CDR3 DNA sequence: TGTGCCAGCAGTCGTCGGAGGGCCCTAGAGACCCAGTACTTC. It translates to CASSRRRALETQYF.